This TCR beta chain stems from a study of T cells in Graves' hyperthyroidism and ophthalmopathy. Study-wide results and limits: Most thyroid clonotypes with frequency above 0.001 were detected in blood.

For this clonotype: The antigen remains unidentified.

Amplified TCR beta CDR3 regions derived from RNA transcripts. RT-PCR in the first round (using the HTBI primer set) targeted the TCR CDR3. TCRdb analysed the multiplex PCR reads with MiXCR anew, one entry per CDR3 protein. The top ten hold about 18% of the sample, which has about 560,000 distinct CDR3 sequences, 16% seen once. This receptor was identified in a woman between 18 and 30 years old with Graves' hyperthyroidism. Sequencing was done on a sample of blood.

CDR3 in DNA: TGCGCCAGCAGCCAAGAGACAGCTGACAATCAGCCCCAGCATTTT. Amino acid sequence: CASSQETADNQPQHF. V and J are TRBV4-3 and TRBJ1-5, with D possibly TRBD1 on 5 matching bases. Germline CDR1 reads LGHNA; CDR2 reads YSLEER. The V end was cut by 0 bases, the J end by 3 bases, with 9 bases between. The CDR3 length is 15 residues.